These 24 T cell receptor beta chains share one sample of origin, sequenced in a study of graft-versus-host responses after intestinal transplantation. This table comes from immunoSEQ multiplex PCR, and its TCRdb copy is limited to in-frame clones, with some not included. The sample has fewer than 120,000 clones; roughly 93% are singletons. Their specific antigens are unknown. The specimen was unstimulated CD8+ T cells sorted from spleen or lymph node cells, collected before intestinal transplant. The receptors originated from a human donor who received an intestinal transplant.

J is TRBJ2-2 and V is TRBV9, with D tentatively TRBD1 or TRBD2 (6 bases each). CDR1 and CDR2 from the germline V gene are SGDLS and YYNGEE. The CDR3 is 19 amino acids. Trimming left V 2 bases short and J 3 bases short, with 23 bases between. CDR3 region: CASSVAEGGAGEDTGELFF. In nucleotides, the CDR3 is TGTGCCAGCAGCGTGGCCGAGGGAGGCGCAGGGGAGGACACCGGGGAGCTGTTTTTT.

The gene calls are TRBV28 and TRBJ2-1; TRBD2 aligns across 11 bases. The CDR3 runs 17 residues. J gave up 3 bases and V 5 bases, and 9 bases lay outside the gene matches. The germline V gene has CDR1 MDHEN and CDR2 SYDVKM. The CDR3 region is CASSLPSSGRYYNEQFF. Written as DNA, the CDR3 is TGTGCCAGCAGTCTGCCCTCTAGCGGGAGGTACTACAATGAGCAGTTCTTC.

This clone was counted a single time. The V gene is TRBV7-3, the J gene TRBJ1-1; D is perhaps TRBD1 (5 bases). CDR3 length equals 14 residues. Germline V gives CDR1 SGHTA, CDR2 FQGTGA. V dropped 5 bases and J dropped 6 bases, with 16 bases sitting between them. The CDR3 DNA reads TGTGCCAGCAGCAACCTTGGGGGATCGGCTGAAGCTTTCTTT. This gives the protein CASSNLGGSAEAFF.

The V call is TRBV28, the J call TRBJ1-5; D gene ambiguous. The CDR3 sequence is 12 residues long. The germline V gene has CDR1 MDHEN and CDR2 SYDVKM. V gave up 4 bases and J gave up 1 base, with 2 bases separating them. The CDR3 protein is CASSWSNQPQHF. The CDR3 DNA is TGTGCCAGCAGTTGGAGCAATCAGCCCCAGCATTTT. The whole variable domain, filled in from reference TRBV28 and TRBJ1-5, reads DVKVTQSSRYLVKRTGEKVFLECVQDMDHENMFWYRQDPGLGLRLIYFSYDVKMKEKGDIPEGYSVSREKKERFSLILESASTNQTSMYLCASSWSNQPQHFGDGTRLSIL.

The V and J genes are TRBV2 and TRBJ2-7; 7 positions match TRBD2. Germline CDR1 is SNHLY and CDR2 is FYNNEI. This CDR3 comprises 14 residues. The V gene end was trimmed by 3 bases and the J gene end by 3 bases; junction bases not matched to a gene: 5. CDR3 sequence: CASSDGAGNYEQYF. The DNA of the CDR3 is TGTGCCAGCAGTGATGGAGCGGGAAACTACGAGCAGTACTTC.

The chain combines TRBV15 with TRBJ2-7, with D perhaps matching TRBD1 (5 bases). The V gene's germline CDR1 is LNHNV and CDR2 YYDKDF (reference sequence). The CDR3 contains 18 residues. V dropped 0 bases and J dropped 3 bases, with 21 bases sitting between them. DNA of the CDR3: TGTGCCACCAGCAGAGAGGTACAGGCATTCCCGACTTACTACGAGCAGTACTTC. Its translation is CATSREVQAFPTYYEQYF.

J is TRBJ2-7 and V is TRBV2; the D gene is possibly TRBD1 (5 bases). CDR1 is SNHLY, CDR2 FYNNEI, per germline. The CDR3 is 15 amino acids. V lost 2 bases and J lost 0, with 11 bases in between. CDR3 loop: CASSETSGFSYEQYF. CDR3 sequence (DNA): TGTGCCAGCAGTGAAACATCAGGGTTCTCCTACGAGCAGTACTTC.

The V call is TRBV27, the J call TRBJ1-3; D perhaps matches TRBD1 (6 bases). V lost 4 bases, J lost 4 bases, and 11 bases lay in between. Germline CDR1 is MNHEY and CDR2 is SMNVEV (reference sequence). The CDR3 length is 14 residues. The CDR3 loop is CASSYTGTGNTIYF. The CDR3 nucleotides are TGTGCCAGCAGTTATACAGGGACCGGAAACACCATATATTTT.

About this clone: Relative to the germline gene, one junction end is altered; a read error may explain this. The same CDR3 can be traced to other DNA sequences in this sample. This chain links TRBV4-1 with TRBJ1-1, with 8 bases fitting TRBD1. The CDR3 has 14 amino acids. Germline V gene data show CDR1 as MGHRA and CDR2 as YSYEKL. The CDR3 region is CASSPYGQGMEAFF. DNA of the CDR3: TGTGCCAGCAGCCCCTACGGACAGGGCATGGAAGCTTTCTTT.

This clone came up once. The DNA of the CDR3 is TGTGCCAGCAGCCCGGTTAGTGGCTACGAGCAGTACTTC. It codes for CASSPVSGYEQYF. V gene TRBV7-2 combines with J gene TRBJ2-7; the D is unclear. Germline V gene sequence: CDR1 SGHTA, CDR2 FQGNSA. Trimming took 5 bases from V and 3 from J, leaving 11 bases between them. This CDR3 region has 13 residues.

The sample holds one count of this clone. CDR3 residues: CASAQGADNEQFF. The CDR3 DNA follows: TGTGCTAGTGCTCAGGGGGCAGACAATGAGCAGTTCTTC. This chain uses TRBV12-5 with TRBJ2-1; 8 nucleotides line up with TRBD1. This CDR3 is 13 amino acids long. CDR1 and CDR2 (germline): LGHNT, FRNRAP. Trimming took 7 bases from V and 5 from J; bases not matched to a gene: 4. Full variable domain (outside the CDR3, taken from reference TRBV12-5 and TRBJ2-1): DARVTQTPRHKVTEMGQEVTMRCQPILGHNTVFWYRQTMMQGLELLAYFRNRAPLDDSGMPKDRFSAEMPDATLATLKIQPSEPRDSAVYFCASAQGADNEQFFGPGTRLTVL.

CDR3 loop: CASSLPGLAGYNEQFF. The CDR3 DNA sequence: TGCGCCAGCAGCTTGCCCGGACTAGCGGGTTACAATGAGCAGTTCTTC. The chain is built from TRBV5-1 and TRBJ2-1; 11 bases map to TRBD2. CDR1 is SGHRS and CDR2 is YFSETQ in the germline V gene. CDR3 size: 16 residues. V shed 1 base and J 4 bases; nucleotides not matched to a gene: 4.

This chain uses TRBV11-2 with TRBJ1-2, with D perhaps TRBD1 (6 bases). The germline V and J ends were trimmed by 2 bases and 8 bases, with 18 bases remaining between them. The CDR3 totals 15 residues. Germline CDR1 SGHAT, CDR2 FQNNGV. CDR3 sequence: CASSLSGARSRGYTF. The CDR3 DNA follows: TGTGCCAGCAGCTTATCGGGGGCTCGATCTCGGGGCTACACCTTC.

The chain uses TRBV4-1 and TRBJ2-2, with 9 bases aligning to TRBD1. The germline V gene has CDR1 MGHRA and CDR2 YSYEKL. Germline trimming cut 2 bases from V and 6 bases from J; bases unmatched to any gene: 7. The CDR3 is made up of 16 amino acids. The CDR3 region is CASSQMPGTGSGELFF. The CDR3 nucleotides are TGCGCCAGCAGCCAAATGCCCGGGACAGGGTCCGGGGAGCTGTTTTTT.

The J gene is TRBJ2-7, the V gene TRBV27; no firm D call. V shed 6 bases and J shed 2 bases, with 11 bases lying between them. Germline loops: CDR1 MNHEY, CDR2 SMNVEV (reference sequence). The CDR3 runs 13 residues. In DNA, the CDR3 is TGTGCCAGCAGCCCGGACGGAACCTACGAGCAGTACTTC. This sequence encodes CASSPDGTYEQYF.

This sequence joins TRBV29-1 and TRBJ2-5; 12 bases are a match to TRBD2. Germline CDR1 is SQVTM and CDR2 is ANQGSEA. The V gene end was trimmed by 8 bases and the J gene end by 1 base; junction bases not matched to a gene: 5. This CDR3 has 14 amino acids. CDR3 sequence (DNA): TGCAGCTCAAGACTAGCGGGAGTCCAAGAGACCCAGTACTTC. Its protein product is CSSRLAGVQETQYF. Filled out from reference TRBV29-1 and TRBJ2-5, the complete variable domain reads SAVISQKPSRDICQRGTSLTIQCQVDSQVTMMFWYRQQPGQSLTLIATANQGSEATYESGFVIDKFPISRPNLTFSTLTVSNMSPEDSSIYLCSSRLAGVQETQYFGPGTRLLVL.

The V call is TRBV5-4, the J call TRBJ1-4; TRBD1 matches at 10 bases. V trimming: 5 bases; J trimming: 12 bases; junction bases outside the gene matches: 7. The CDR3 runs 13 residues. In germline, CDR1 is SGHNT, CDR2 YYREEE (reference sequence). The CDR3 loop is CASSPGQGFELFF. The CDR3, as DNA: TGTGCCAGCAGTCCGGGACAGGGGTTTGAACTGTTTTTT.

V usage is TRBV11-2 and J usage is TRBJ2-7; 7 bases are a match to TRBD2. Trimming at V came to 3 bases and at J to 5 bases, leaving 7 bases not matched to a gene. The germline gives CDR1 SGHAT, CDR2 FQNNGV. The CDR3 sequence is 14 residues long. The CDR3 spells CASSLSGIPNEQYF. CDR3 nucleotide sequence: TGTGCCAGCAGCTTGAGCGGGATCCCCAACGAGCAGTACTTC.

The rearrangement uses TRBV7-9 and TRBJ1-2, with D possibly TRBD1 on 6 matching bases. Germline values: CDR1 SEHNR, CDR2 FQNEAQ (reference sequence). CDR3 length equals 11 residues. The V end lost 2 bases, the J end lost 13 bases, and 11 bases lay between the germline ends. CDR3 amino acids: CASSLQGGGTF. The CDR3 coding sequence is TGTGCCAGCAGCTTACAGGGAGGGGGCACCTTC.

This clone showed up just once. The genes are TRBV7-9 and TRBJ2-3; 9 bases match TRBD2. CDR1 and CDR2 from the germline V gene are SEHNR and FQNEAQ (reference sequence). With V trimmed by 5 bases and J by 3 bases, 6 bases remained unmatched. This CDR3 contains 15 residues. The CDR3 is CASSPREGQTDTQYF. The DNA for the CDR3 is TGTGCCAGCAGCCCGCGGGAGGGCCAAACAGATACGCAGTATTTT.

The chain carries TRBV5-1 and TRBJ2-7, with 7 bases fitting TRBD1. CDR1 SGHRS and CDR2 YFSETQ come from the germline V gene. With 1 base clipped from V and 2 bases from J, the junction kept 6 bases outside the gene matches. CDR3 length: 15 residues. The CDR3 DNA reads as TGCGCCAGCAGCTTGTACCCTGGACAGGCCTACGAGCAGTACTTC. Encoded protein: CASSLYPGQAYEQYF.

The chain couples TRBV29-1 to TRBJ1-2; tentatively, D is TRBD1 (6 bases). Trimming stripped 2 bases from V and 4 bases from J, with 17 bases between. The length of the CDR3 is 15 residues. Germline loops: CDR1 SQVTM, CDR2 ANQGSEA. The CDR3 DNA reads TGCAGCGTTGAAACCCCCAGGGGAATGAGCTATGGCTACACCTTC. It codes for CSVETPRGMSYGYTF.

J is TRBJ1-2 and V is TRBV4-1; 9 bases align to TRBD1. The CDR3 has 13 residues. Germline CDR1 MGHRA, CDR2 YSYEKL. V was clipped by 2 bases and J by 11 bases; unmatched bases: 6. CDR3 sequence reads: CASSQPSDRGYTF. The CDR3 DNA sequence: TGCGCCAGCAGCCAACCATCCGACAGGGGGTACACCTTC.

The chain couples TRBV10-1 to TRBJ2-3, with D hard to call. This CDR3 has 14 residues. Germline CDR1 reads WNHNN; CDR2 reads SYGVQD (reference sequence). Trimming left V 3 bases short and J 3 bases short, with 10 bases between. CDR3 nucleotides: TGCGCCAGCAGTGACTGGGGTAGAACAGATACGCAGTATTTT. This encodes CASSDWGRTDTQYF.